Included here is one T cell receptor (beta chain) sequence, with context. As yet, its antigen is unknown. The authors reverse transcribed all of the isolated RNA, so sequencing captured expressed TCRB transcripts. It was found that naive, central memory and regulatory T cell samples averaged around 3.7 million reads. Clones were read by immunoSEQ multiplex PCR, and TCRdb kept only the in-frame ones, dropping some. The sample includes over 120,000 clones, about 13% seen only once; the top ten take under 1.5%. These data come from a study of beta chain features in type 1 diabetes. General study points: A possible short-template PCR bias applies equally to patients and controls. There was a moderate but significant shortening of TCRB CDR3s in all four CD4+ subsets of Type 1 diabetes patients.

The sample was central memory CD4+ T cells from blood. This sequence was found in a man in his late teens or twenties with type 1 diabetes.

This CDR3 reads CASLRLAGHNEQFF. In DNA form, the CDR3 reads TGTGCCAGTCTGAGACTAGCGGGCCACAATGAGCAGTTCTTC. The chain employs TRBV13 and TRBJ2-1, with TRBD2 matching 10 bases. This CDR3 has 14 residues. J was trimmed by 5 bases and V by 9 bases; bases with no gene match: 7. Per the germline V gene, CDR1 is PRHDT and CDR2 is FYEKMQ (reference sequence).